These 20 T cell receptor beta chains came from one sample sequenced in a study of blood T cell repertoires in COVID-19. TCRdb's table, derived via immunoSEQ multiplex PCR, lists solely in-frame clones and lacks some. Of under 300,000 clones listed, approximately 85% are singletons. The sequenced sample consisted of peripheral blood. These receptors were obtained from a woman younger than 45 with acute or convalescent COVID-19.

The V call is TRBV19, the J call TRBJ2-3; D perhaps matches TRBD1 (6 bases). This CDR3 is 13 amino acids long. Trimming took off 6 bases at V and 2 bases at J, with 9 bases between the two ends. CDR1 is LNHDA and CDR2 is SQIVND in the germline V gene (reference sequence). In DNA form, the CDR3 reads TGTGCCAGTAGAAACAGGGACACAGATACGCAGTATTTT. Its protein product is CASRNRDTDTQYF.

DNA of the CDR3: TGTGCCAGCAGCAACGGACAGGGAGGGCCCTACGAGCAGTACTTC. Its translation: CASSNGQGGPYEQYF. V is TRBV5-5 and J is TRBJ2-7, with D possibly matching TRBD1 (8 bases). Germline V lookup: CDR1 SGHKS, CDR2 YYEKEE (reference sequence). V lost 4 bases, J lost 2 bases, and 16 bases lay in between. This CDR3 region has 15 residues.

This rearrangement joins TRBV6-5 to TRBJ1-2, with 7 bases identical to TRBD1. Germline trimming cut 2 bases from V and 7 bases from J; bases unmatched to any gene: 7. Germline V gene sequence: CDR1 MNHEY, CDR2 SVGAGI. This CDR3 comprises 14 residues. CDR3 sequence (DNA): TGTGCCAGCAGTTACGACAGGGTGCCCCTTGGCTACACCTTC. This sequence encodes CASSYDRVPLGYTF.

The CDR3 DNA follows: TGTGCCAGTACGATCGCTAGTATCTACACCGGGGAGCTGTTTTTT. Protein: CASTIASIYTGELFF. The rearrangement joins TRBV19 to TRBJ2-2; D unresolved. The CDR3 loop spans 15 amino acids. Between the trimmed V and J ends, which lost 7 bases and 3 bases, there was a span of 15 bases. Germline lookup yields CDR1 LNHDA and CDR2 SQIVND (reference sequence).

This chain uses TRBV5-1 with TRBJ2-1; D is ambiguous. The germline CDR1 and CDR2 sequences are SGHRS and YFSETQ. Trimming stripped 5 bases from V and 0 bases from J, with 9 bases between. The length of the CDR3 is 14 residues. CDR3 in DNA: TGCGCCAGCAGACCAGCGAGCTCCTACAATGAGCAGTTCTTC. As protein: CASRPASSYNEQFF. Using reference TRBV5-1 and TRBJ2-1 for the parts outside the CDR3, the full variable domain is KAGVTQTPRYLIKTRGQQVTLSCSPISGHRSVSWYQQTPGQGLQFLFEYFSETQRNKGNFPGRFSGRQFSNSRSEMNVSTLELGDSALYLCASRPASSYNEQFFGPGTRLTVL.

The sample holds one count of this clone. V gene TRBV19 combines with J gene TRBJ2-6; perhaps TRBD2 as D (5 bases). In germline, CDR1 is LNHDA, CDR2 SQIVND (reference sequence). The CDR3 is 15 amino acids. The V and J ends lost 7 bases and 1 base respectively, with 11 bases between them. CDR3 in amino acids: CASTRSGSGANVLTF. CDR3 DNA: TGTGCCAGTACCAGGTCGGGGTCTGGGGCCAACGTCCTGACTTTC.

The chain carries TRBV5-4 and TRBJ1-1; perhaps TRBD1 as D (5 bases). CDR3 size: 15 residues. From germline, CDR1 is SGHNT and CDR2 YYREEE (reference sequence). Trimming left V 0 bases short and J 1 base short, with 10 bases between. This chain's CDR3 is CASSLEGLRNTEAFF. In nucleotides, the CDR3 is TGTGCCAGCAGCTTGGAGGGGCTACGGAACACTGAAGCTTTCTTT.

V is TRBV19 and J is TRBJ1-3; 7 positions match TRBD1. The CDR3 length is 15 residues. Unmatched junction bases numbered 7, after V lost 8 bases and J lost 0 bases. Germline lookup yields CDR1 LNHDA and CDR2 SQIVND (reference sequence). The CDR3 DNA follows: TGTGCCAGTGATTATGGGACAGACTCTGGAAACACCATATATTTT. Translation: CASDYGTDSGNTIYF.

The V call is TRBV7-6, the J call TRBJ1-5; weak D call: TRBD1 (6 bases). V lost 5 bases and J 3 bases, leaving 11 bases between the germline ends. Germline V CDR1 and CDR2: SGHVS, FNYEAQ. The CDR3 is 14 amino acids. In DNA, the CDR3 is TGTGCCAGCAGCCCGGACAGTGACAATCAGCCCCAGCATTTT. Its protein is CASSPDSDNQPQHF.

Only one count was recorded for this clone. The J gene is TRBJ1-2, the V gene TRBV6-5, with 9 bases fitting TRBD1. Trimming at V came to 0 bases and at J to 7 bases, leaving 3 bases not matched to a gene. Germline V CDR1 and CDR2: MNHEY, SVGAGI. The CDR3 has 14 residues. The CDR3 loop reads CASSYSGQGSGYTF. DNA of the CDR3: TGTGCCAGCAGTTACTCGGGACAGGGAAGTGGCTACACCTTC.

This sequence joins TRBV10-2 and TRBJ1-6; D is possibly TRBD1 (5 bases). Germline V lookup: CDR1 WSHSY, CDR2 SAAADI. V lost 3 bases and J 0 bases, leaving 9 bases between the germline ends. The CDR3 totals 16 residues. The CDR3 reads CASSDLGGSYNSPLHF. In DNA, the CDR3 is TGCGCCAGCAGTGATCTGGGGGGCTCCTATAATTCACCCCTCCACTTT.

Details on this clone: Other DNA sequences in the same sample also yield this CDR3. The chain is built from TRBV10-3 and TRBJ1-1; 8 nucleotides agree with TRBD1. Germline V CDR1 and CDR2: ENHRY, SYGVKD. The CDR3 length is 13 residues. V shed 5 bases and J 4 bases; nucleotides not matched to a gene: 3. Written as DNA, the CDR3 is TGTGCCATCAGTACAGGGGGTGTCACTGAAGCTTTCTTT. Its translation: CAISTGGVTEAFF.

The sample holds one count of this clone. This chain links TRBV19 with TRBJ2-1; 10 positions agree with TRBD2. In germline, CDR1 is LNHDA, CDR2 SQIVND (reference sequence). CDR3 length: 17 amino acids. V lost 4 bases, J lost 5 bases, and 11 bases stayed unmatched. The CDR3 sequence is CASSTAASGSRNNEQFF. CDR3 bases: TGTGCCAGTAGTACGGCGGCTAGCGGGAGCCGAAACAATGAGCAGTTCTTC.

The genes are TRBV9 and TRBJ2-1, with a possible D match to TRBD1 (5 bases). Germline loops: CDR1 SGDLS, CDR2 YYNGEE. Trimming left V 3 bases short and J 3 bases short, with 19 bases between. CDR3 length equals 17 residues. The CDR3 DNA sequence: TGTGCCAGCAGCGACTCACCAGGGTTCCCCTACTACAATGAGCAGTTCTTC. Amino acids: CASSDSPGFPYYNEQFF.

This clone was recorded only once. This chain uses TRBV9 with TRBJ2-2; 10 nucleotides align to TRBD2. The length of the CDR3 is 16 residues. CDR1 and CDR2 from the germline V gene are SGDLS and YYNGEE. J lost 0 bases, V lost 5 bases, and 4 bases had no gene match. CDR3 loop: CASRGLAGANTGELFF. The CDR3 bases are TGTGCCAGCAGGGGGCTAGCGGGGGCGAACACCGGGGAGCTGTTTTTT.

The chain uses TRBV5-8 and TRBJ2-6; no firm D call. The CDR3 is 17 amino acids. Trimming left V 4 bases short and J 1 base short, with 15 bases between. CDR1 SGHTS and CDR2 YDEGEE come from the germline V gene. Here the CDR3 DNA reads TGTGCCAGCAGCCTAGAACATCGTCCATCTGGGGCCAACGTCCTGACTTTC. This sequence encodes CASSLEHRPSGANVLTF.

Only a few counts were recorded for this clone. The V call is TRBV6-4, the J call TRBJ2-3, with D perhaps TRBD1 (6 bases). This CDR3 region has 15 residues. The germline V gene has CDR1 MRHNA and CDR2 SNTAGT. Trimming took 0 bases from V and 4 from J, leaving 11 bases between them. CDR3 nucleotide sequence: TGTGCCAGCAGTGACTCGCTGGGGGCGGCAGATACGCAGTATTTT. Encoded protein: CASSDSLGAADTQYF.

A note on this clone: The same CDR3 is also encoded by other DNA sequences in this sample. J is TRBJ2-7 and V is TRBV18; 8 bases are shared with TRBD1. CDR3 length: 14 residues. CDR1 KGHSH and CDR2 LQKENI come from the germline V gene. V shed 3 bases, J shed 3 bases, and the junction held 4 bases outside the gene matches. The CDR3 reads CASSPVQGVYEQYF. The CDR3, as DNA: TGTGCCAGCTCACCGGTACAGGGGGTCTACGAGCAGTACTTC.

The V gene is TRBV2, the J gene TRBJ1-1; 7 bases agree with TRBD1. Germline CDR1 SNHLY, CDR2 FYNNEI. The junction had 4 bases not matched to a gene; V was cut back by 5 bases and J by 1 base. This CDR3 comprises 14 residues. In DNA, the CDR3 is TGTGCCAGCAGTCGGGACAGCCCGAACACTGAAGCTTTCTTT. Translating it yields CASSRDSPNTEAFF.

The genes are TRBV29-1 and TRBJ2-4, with 7 bases identical to TRBD1. Losses at the gene ends were 6 bases for V and 5 bases for J; bases not matched to a gene: 10. The CDR3 covers 14 residues. Germline-derived CDR1 and CDR2 are SQVTM and ANQGSEA. CDR3 DNA: TGCAGCGTGAGGGGGCGGCTAGGCCAAAACATTCAGTACTTC. Encoded protein: CSVRGRLGQNIQYF.